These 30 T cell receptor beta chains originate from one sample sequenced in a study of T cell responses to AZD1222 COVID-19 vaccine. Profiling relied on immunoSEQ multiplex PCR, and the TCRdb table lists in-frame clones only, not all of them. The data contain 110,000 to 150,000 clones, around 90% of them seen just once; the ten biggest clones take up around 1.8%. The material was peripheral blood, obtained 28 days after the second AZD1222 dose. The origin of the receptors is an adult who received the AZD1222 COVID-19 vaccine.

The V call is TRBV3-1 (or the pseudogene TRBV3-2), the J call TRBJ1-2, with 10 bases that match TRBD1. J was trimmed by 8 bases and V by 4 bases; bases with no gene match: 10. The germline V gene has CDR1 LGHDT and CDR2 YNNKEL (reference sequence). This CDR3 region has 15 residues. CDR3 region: CASSLFPGQGRGYTF. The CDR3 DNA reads TGTGCCAGCAGCCTGTTCCCGGGACAGGGGAGAGGCTACACCTTC.

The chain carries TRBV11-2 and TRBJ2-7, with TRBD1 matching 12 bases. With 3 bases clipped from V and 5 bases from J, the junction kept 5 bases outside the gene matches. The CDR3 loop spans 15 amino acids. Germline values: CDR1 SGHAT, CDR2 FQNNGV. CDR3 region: CASSLGTGGYHEQYF. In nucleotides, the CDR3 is TGTGCCAGCAGCTTGGGGACAGGGGGCTATCACGAGCAGTACTTC.

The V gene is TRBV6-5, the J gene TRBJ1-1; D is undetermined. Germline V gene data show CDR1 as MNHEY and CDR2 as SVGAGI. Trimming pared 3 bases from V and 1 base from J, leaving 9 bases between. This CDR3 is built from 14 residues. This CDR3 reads CASSYDLRNTEAFF. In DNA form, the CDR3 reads TGTGCCAGCAGTTATGACTTGAGGAACACTGAAGCTTTCTTT.

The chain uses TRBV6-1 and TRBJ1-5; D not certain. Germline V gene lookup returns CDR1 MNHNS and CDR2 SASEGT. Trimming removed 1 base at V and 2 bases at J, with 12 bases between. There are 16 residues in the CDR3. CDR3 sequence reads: CASSEGEGSGNQPQHF. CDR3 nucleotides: TGTGCCAGCAGTGAAGGGGAGGGATCGGGCAATCAGCCCCAGCATTTT.

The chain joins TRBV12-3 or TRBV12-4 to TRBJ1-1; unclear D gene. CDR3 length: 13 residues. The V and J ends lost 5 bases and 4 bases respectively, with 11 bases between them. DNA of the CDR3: TGTGCCAGCAGTCAACCCCATGGCACTGAAGCTTTCTTT. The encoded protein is CASSQPHGTEAFF.

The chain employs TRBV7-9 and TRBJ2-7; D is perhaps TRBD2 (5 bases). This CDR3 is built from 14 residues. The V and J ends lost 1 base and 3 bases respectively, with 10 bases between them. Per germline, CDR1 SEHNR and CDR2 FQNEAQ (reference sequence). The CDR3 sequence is CASSLGEGSYEQYF. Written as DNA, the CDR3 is TGTGCCAGCAGCTTAGGAGAAGGGAGCTACGAGCAGTACTTC.

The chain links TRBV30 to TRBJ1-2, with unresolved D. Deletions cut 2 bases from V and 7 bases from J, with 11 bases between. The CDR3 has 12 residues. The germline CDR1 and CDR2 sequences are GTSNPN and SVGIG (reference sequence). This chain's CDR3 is CAWSTGGSGYTF. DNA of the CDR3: TGTGCCTGGAGTACGGGTGGGAGTGGCTACACCTTC.

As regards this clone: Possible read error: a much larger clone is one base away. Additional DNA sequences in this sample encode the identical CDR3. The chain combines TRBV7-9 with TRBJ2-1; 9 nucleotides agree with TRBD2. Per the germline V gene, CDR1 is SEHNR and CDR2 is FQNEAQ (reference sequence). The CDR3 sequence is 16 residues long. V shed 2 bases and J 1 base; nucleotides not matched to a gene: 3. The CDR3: CASSLSLAGSYNEQFF. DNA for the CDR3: TGTGCCAGCAGCTTAAGCCTAGCGGGATCCTACAATGAGCAGTTCTTC.

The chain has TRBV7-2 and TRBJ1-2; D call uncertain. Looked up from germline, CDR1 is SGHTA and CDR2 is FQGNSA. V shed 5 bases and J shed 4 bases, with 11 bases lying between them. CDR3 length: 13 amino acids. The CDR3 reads CASSPLGSYGYTF. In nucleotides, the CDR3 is TGTGCCAGCAGCCCCCTGGGGTCCTATGGCTACACCTTC.

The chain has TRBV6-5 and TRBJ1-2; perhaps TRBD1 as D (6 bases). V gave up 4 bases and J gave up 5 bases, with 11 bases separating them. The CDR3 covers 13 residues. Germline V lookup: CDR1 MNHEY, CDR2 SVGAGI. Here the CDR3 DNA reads TGTGCCAGCAGTTTAGGGGGTCGGTATGGCTACACCTTC. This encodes CASSLGGRYGYTF.

CDR3 sequence (DNA): TGTGCCAGCAGTTACGCGGATACGCAGTATTTT. It codes for CASSYADTQYF. The chain carries TRBV6-2 or TRBV6-3 and TRBJ2-3; D is unresolved. This CDR3 has 11 amino acids. Between the trimmed V and J ends, which lost 2 bases and 6 bases, there was a span of 3 bases. Germline CDR1 reads MNHEY; CDR2 reads SVGEGT.

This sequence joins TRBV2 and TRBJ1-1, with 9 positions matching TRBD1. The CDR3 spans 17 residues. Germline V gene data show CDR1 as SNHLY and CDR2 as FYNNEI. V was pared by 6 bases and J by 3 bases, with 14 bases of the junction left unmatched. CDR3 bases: TGTGCCAGCAGGACAAACAGGGGGCGGTTCAGGGACACTGAAGCTTTCTTT. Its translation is CASRTNRGRFRDTEAFF.

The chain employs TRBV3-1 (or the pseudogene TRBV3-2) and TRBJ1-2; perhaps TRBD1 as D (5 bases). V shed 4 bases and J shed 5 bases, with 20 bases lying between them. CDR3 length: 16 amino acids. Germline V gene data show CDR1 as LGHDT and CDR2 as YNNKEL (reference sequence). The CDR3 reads CASSPLGGTVGYGYTF. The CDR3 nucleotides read TGTGCCAGCAGCCCCCTAGGTGGGACTGTAGGGTATGGCTACACCTTC.

CDR3 amino acids: CASSENRNTEAFF. As DNA, the CDR3 is TGTGCCAGCAGTGAAAACCGGAACACTGAAGCTTTCTTT. This chain uses TRBV6-1 with TRBJ1-1; no clear D. The CDR3 extends over 13 amino acids. Trimming stripped 2 bases from V and 1 base from J, with 5 bases between. Germline CDR1 is MNHNS and CDR2 is SASEGT.

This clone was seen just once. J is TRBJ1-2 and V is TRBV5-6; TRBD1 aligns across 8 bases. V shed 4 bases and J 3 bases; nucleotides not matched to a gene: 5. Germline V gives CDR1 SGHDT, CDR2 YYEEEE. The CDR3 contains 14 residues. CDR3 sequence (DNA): TGTGCCAGCAGCAAAGCAGGGGGCGACTATGGCTACACCTTC. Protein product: CASSKAGGDYGYTF.

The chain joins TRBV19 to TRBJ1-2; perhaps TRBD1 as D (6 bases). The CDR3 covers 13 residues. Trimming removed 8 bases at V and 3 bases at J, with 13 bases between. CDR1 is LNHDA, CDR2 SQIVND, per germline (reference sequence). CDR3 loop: CASSDSPDYGYTF. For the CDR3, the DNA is TGTGCCAGTTCGGACAGCCCAGACTATGGCTACACCTTC.

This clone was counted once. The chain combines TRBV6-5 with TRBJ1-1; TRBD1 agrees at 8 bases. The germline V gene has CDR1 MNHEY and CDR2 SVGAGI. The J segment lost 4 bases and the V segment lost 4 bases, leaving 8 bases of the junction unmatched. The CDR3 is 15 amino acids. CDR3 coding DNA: TGTGCCAGCAGTTCGGACAGGGTGGGAATCACTGAAGCTTTCTTT. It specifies CASSSDRVGITEAFF.

DNA of the CDR3: TGTGCCAGCAGCTTAGGGGCAGGGGGTAGGACTGAAGCTTTCTTT. Its translation is CASSLGAGGRTEAFF. The chain combines TRBV11-2 with TRBJ1-1, with 7 positions matching TRBD1. Germline CDR1 is SGHAT and CDR2 is FQNNGV. The junction had 7 bases not matched to a gene; V was cut back by 1 base and J by 5 bases. The CDR3 is 15 residues long. Filled out from reference TRBV11-2 and TRBJ1-1, the complete variable domain reads EAGVAQSPRYKIIEKRQSVAFWCNPISGHATLYWYQQILGQGPKLLIQFQNNGVVDDSQLPKDRFSAERLKGVDSTLKIQPAKLEDSAVYLCASSLGAGGRTEAFFGQGTRLTVV.

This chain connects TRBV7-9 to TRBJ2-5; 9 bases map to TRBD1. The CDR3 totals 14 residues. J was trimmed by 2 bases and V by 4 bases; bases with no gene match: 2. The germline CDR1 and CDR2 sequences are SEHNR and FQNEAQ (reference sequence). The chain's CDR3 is CASSSGTGQETQYF. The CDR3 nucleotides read TGTGCCAGCAGCTCAGGGACAGGGCAAGAGACCCAGTACTTC.

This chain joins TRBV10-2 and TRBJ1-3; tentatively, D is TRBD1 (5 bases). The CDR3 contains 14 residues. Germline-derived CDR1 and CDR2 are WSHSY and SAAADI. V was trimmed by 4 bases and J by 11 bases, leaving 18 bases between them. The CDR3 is CASSVQVGTSAIYF. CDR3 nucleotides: TGCGCCAGCAGTGTACAGGTTGGGACTTCCGCCATATATTTT.

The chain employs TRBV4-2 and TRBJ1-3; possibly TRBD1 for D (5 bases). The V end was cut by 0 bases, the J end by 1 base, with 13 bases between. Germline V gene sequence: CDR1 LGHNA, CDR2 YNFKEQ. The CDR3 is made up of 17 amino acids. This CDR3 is CASSQDAGEWSGNTIYF. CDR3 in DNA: TGTGCCAGCAGCCAAGATGCGGGGGAATGGTCTGGAAACACCATATATTTT.

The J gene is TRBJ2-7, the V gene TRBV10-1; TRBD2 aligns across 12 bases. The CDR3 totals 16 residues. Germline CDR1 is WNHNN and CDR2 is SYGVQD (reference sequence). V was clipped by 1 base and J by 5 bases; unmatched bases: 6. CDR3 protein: CASSEYRTSGADEQYF. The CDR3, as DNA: TGCGCCAGCAGTGAGTATCGGACTAGCGGGGCGGACGAGCAGTACTTC.

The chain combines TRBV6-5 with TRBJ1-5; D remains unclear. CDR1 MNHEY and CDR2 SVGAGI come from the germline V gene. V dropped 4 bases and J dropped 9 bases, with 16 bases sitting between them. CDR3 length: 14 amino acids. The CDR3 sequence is CASSSASRRGPQHF. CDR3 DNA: TGTGCCAGCAGTTCAGCATCCCGACGTGGGCCCCAGCATTTT.

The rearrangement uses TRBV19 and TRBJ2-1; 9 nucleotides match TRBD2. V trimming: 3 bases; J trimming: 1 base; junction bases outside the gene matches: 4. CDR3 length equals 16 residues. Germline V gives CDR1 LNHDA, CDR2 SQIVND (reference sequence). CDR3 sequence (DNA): TGTGCCAGTAGTATTAGCGGGAGAATATCCTACAATGAGCAGTTCTTC. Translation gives CASSISGRISYNEQFF.

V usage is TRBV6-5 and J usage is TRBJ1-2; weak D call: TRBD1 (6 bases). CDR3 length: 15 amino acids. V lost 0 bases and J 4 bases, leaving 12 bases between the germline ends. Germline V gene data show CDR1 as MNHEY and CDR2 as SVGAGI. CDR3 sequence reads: CASSYSTGRLYGYTF. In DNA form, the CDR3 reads TGTGCCAGCAGTTACTCGACAGGCCGTCTCTATGGCTACACCTTC.

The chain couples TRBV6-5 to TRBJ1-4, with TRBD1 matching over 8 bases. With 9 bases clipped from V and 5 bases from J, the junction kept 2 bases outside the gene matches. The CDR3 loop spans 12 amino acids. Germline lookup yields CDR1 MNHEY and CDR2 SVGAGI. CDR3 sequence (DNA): TGTGCCAGTAGACAGGGGAATGAAAAACTGTTTTTT. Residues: CASRQGNEKLFF.

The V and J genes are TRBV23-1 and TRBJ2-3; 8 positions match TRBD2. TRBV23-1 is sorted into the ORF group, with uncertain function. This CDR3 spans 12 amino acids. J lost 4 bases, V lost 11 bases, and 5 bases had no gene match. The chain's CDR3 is CAREGCPDTQYF. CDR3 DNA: TGCGCCCGGGAGGGATGCCCAGATACGCAGTATTTT.

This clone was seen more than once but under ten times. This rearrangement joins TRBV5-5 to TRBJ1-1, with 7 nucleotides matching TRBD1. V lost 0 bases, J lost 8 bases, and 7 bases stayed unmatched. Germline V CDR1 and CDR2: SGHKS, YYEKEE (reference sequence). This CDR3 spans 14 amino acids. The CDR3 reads CASSLEQGRGEAFF. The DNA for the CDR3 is TGTGCCAGCAGCTTGGAACAGGGGAGAGGGGAAGCTTTCTTT.

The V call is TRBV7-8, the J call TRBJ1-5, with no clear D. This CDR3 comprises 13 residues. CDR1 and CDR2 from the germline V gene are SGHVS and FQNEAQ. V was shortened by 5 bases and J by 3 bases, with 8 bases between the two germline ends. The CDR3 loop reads CASSPSDNQPQHF. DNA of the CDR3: TGTGCCAGCAGCCCTAGCGACAATCAGCCCCAGCATTTT. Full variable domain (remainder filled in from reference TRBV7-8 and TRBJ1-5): GAGVSQSPRYKVAKRGQDVALRCDPISGHVSLFWYQQALGQGPEFLTYFQNEAQLDKSGLPSDRFFAERPEGSVSTLKIQRTQQEDSAVYLCASSPSDNQPQHFGDGTRLSIL.

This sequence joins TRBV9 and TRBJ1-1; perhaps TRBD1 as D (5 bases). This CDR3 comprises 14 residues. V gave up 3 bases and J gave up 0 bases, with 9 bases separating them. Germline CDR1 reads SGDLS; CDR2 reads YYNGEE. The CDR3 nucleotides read TGTGCCAGCAGCGGAGGGGTTATGAACACTGAAGCTTTCTTT. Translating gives CASSGGVMNTEAFF.